These 15 T cell receptor beta chains were all obtained from the same sample, sequenced in a study of blood T cell repertoires in COVID-19 (dated by TCRdb to 2020 to 2021). Library method: the immunoSEQ multiplex PCR assay. TCRdb holds this immuneACCESS table with in-frame rearrangements only. Some clones are missing; in checked studies, unresolved V genes explain under half, and the rest has no known cause. For this sample the table gives 200,000 to 250,000 clones, of which approximately 82% were detected only once. The ten most abundant clones make up 3% to 4.5% of the sample. The sample consisted of peripheral blood. These TCRs come from a woman aged 80 or over with acute or convalescent COVID-19.

V usage is TRBV19 and J usage is TRBJ2-2; 7 positions match TRBD2. With 3 bases clipped from V and 5 bases from J, the junction kept 12 bases outside the gene matches. Germline V gene data show CDR1 as LNHDA and CDR2 as SQIVND (reference sequence). The CDR3 has 17 amino acids. Written as DNA, the CDR3 is TGTGCCAGTAGTATTCGGGGGGTAGCCTCGGGAACCGGGGAGCTGTTTTTT. It encodes CASSIRGVASGTGELFF.

This clone was seen once. The chain is built from TRBV7-2 and TRBJ1-2; no firm D call. The ends were cut back, 3 bases at V and 4 bases at J, with 9 bases in the middle. Germline assignment: CDR1 SGHTA and CDR2 FQGNSA. The CDR3 length is 13 residues. The CDR3 nucleotides are TGTGCCAGCAGCTTTGACGGGTTCTATGGCTACACCTTC. Translation: CASSFDGFYGYTF.

The chain's CDR3 is CASSLDDLAGGRSHQETQYF. CDR3 DNA sequence: TGTGCCAGCAGCTTGGATGACCTAGCGGGGGGCCGAAGCCACCAAGAGACCCAGTACTTC. V usage is TRBV5-5 and J usage is TRBJ2-5, with 11 bases matching TRBD2. Germline V CDR1 and CDR2: SGHKS, YYEKEE (reference sequence). With V trimmed by 0 bases and J by 0 bases, 13 bases remained unmatched. The CDR3 runs to 20 residues.

This chain joins TRBV7-2 and TRBJ2-7; 7 nucleotides line up with TRBD2. Trimming removed 5 bases from V and 2 bases from J; junction bases left unmatched: 6. CDR1 is SGHTA and CDR2 is FQGNSA in the germline V gene. The CDR3 consists of 14 residues. In DNA form, the CDR3 reads TGTGCCAGCAGCCCGGGACTAACCCCCTACGAGCAGTACTTC. Amino acids: CASSPGLTPYEQYF.

V usage is TRBV6-5 and J usage is TRBJ1-2; 9 bases are a match to TRBD1. Germline V gives CDR1 MNHEY, CDR2 SVGAGI. V lost 8 bases and J lost 3; bases outside the gene matches: 7. The CDR3 length is 14 residues. The CDR3 DNA sequence: TGTGCCAGCGGATGGACAGGGGCCCACTATGGCTACACCTTC. This encodes CASGWTGAHYGYTF.

V is TRBV3-1 (or the pseudogene TRBV3-2) and J is TRBJ2-7; perhaps TRBD1 as D (5 bases). CDR1 and CDR2 from the germline V gene are LGHDT and YNNKEL (reference sequence). Trimming stripped 1 base from V and 4 bases from J, with 8 bases between. The CDR3 covers 13 residues. The CDR3 DNA sequence: TGTGCCAGCAGCCAAGTATCAGGGTACGAGCAGTACTTC. Translation gives CASSQVSGYEQYF.

V and J are TRBV6-6 and TRBJ1-5; the D is unclear. The CDR3 contains 16 residues. Trimming removed 0 bases from V and 0 bases from J, with 9 bases in between. CDR1 and CDR2 from the germline V gene are MNHNY and SVGAGI (reference sequence). CDR3 in amino acids: CASSYSSGNSNQPQHF. Here the CDR3 DNA reads TGTGCCAGCAGTTACTCGTCCGGTAATAGCAATCAGCCCCAGCATTTT.

V usage is TRBV19 and J usage is TRBJ1-5; D is ambiguous. The V gene lost 5 bases and the J gene lost 0 bases, with 17 bases spanning the gap. The CDR3 totals 17 residues. In germline, CDR1 is LNHDA, CDR2 SQIVND (reference sequence). The CDR3 region is CASSVKREGYSNQPQHF. The CDR3 nucleotides are TGTGCCAGTAGTGTCAAGAGGGAAGGGTATAGCAATCAGCCCCAGCATTTT.

V usage is TRBV3-1 (or the pseudogene TRBV3-2) and J usage is TRBJ1-1, with D tentatively TRBD1 (6 bases). Trimming stripped 2 bases from V and 4 bases from J, with 14 bases between. The CDR3 length is 15 residues. Germline V lookup: CDR1 LGHDT, CDR2 YNNKEL (reference sequence). This CDR3 reads CASSQLSRGATEAFF. DNA of the CDR3: TGTGCCAGCAGCCAATTAAGCAGGGGAGCCACTGAAGCTTTCTTT.

V usage is TRBV2 and J usage is TRBJ1-4, with no clear D. This CDR3 is 12 amino acids long. V was pared by 7 bases and J by 8 bases, with 11 bases between. Germline lookup yields CDR1 SNHLY and CDR2 FYNNEI. The CDR3 DNA reads TGTGCCAGCAAGAGGGAAAACGAAAAACTGTTTTTT. This translates into CASKRENEKLFF.

The chain employs TRBV5-1 and TRBJ2-1; D gene unclear. V dropped 0 bases and J dropped 9 bases, with 13 bases sitting between them. The length of the CDR3 is 14 residues. Germline V gene data show CDR1 as SGHRS and CDR2 as YFSETQ. In DNA, the CDR3 is TGCGCCAGCAGCTTGGCACAAGTCTGGAGTGAGCAGTTCTTC. Translation: CASSLAQVWSEQFF.

The chain recombines TRBV19 with TRBJ1-6, with D hard to call. Germline-derived CDR1 and CDR2 are LNHDA and SQIVND (reference sequence). This CDR3 has 14 residues. V lost 7 bases and J lost 11, with 18 bases in between. In nucleotides, the CDR3 is TGTGCCAGTACACAGAGCGGGATTGAGACACCCCTCCACTTT. Its protein is CASTQSGIETPLHF. The full variable domain, completed using reference TRBV19 and TRBJ1-6, is DGGITQSPKYLFRKEGQNVTLSCEQNLNHDAMYWYRQDPGQGLRLIYYSQIVNDFQKGDIAEGYSVSREKKESFPLTVTSAQKNPTAFYLCASTQSGIETPLHFGNGTRLTVT.

In its sample, this clone was seen once. The V and J genes are TRBV12-5 and TRBJ2-3; no firm D call. The germline CDR1 and CDR2 sequences are LGHNT and FRNRAP. CDR3 length: 15 amino acids. V was cut by 2 bases and J by 0 bases, with 9 bases left in between. The CDR3 sequence: CASGLNSFSTDTQYF. The CDR3 region has the DNA TGTGCTAGTGGTTTGAACTCCTTTAGCACAGATACGCAGTATTTT.

V gene TRBV29-1 combines with J gene TRBJ2-7; 7 bases fit TRBD1. The J segment lost 0 bases and the V segment lost 7 bases, leaving 6 bases of the junction unmatched. CDR1 and CDR2 from the germline V gene are SQVTM and ANQGSEA. CDR3 size: 13 residues. The CDR3, as DNA: TGCAGCGCTACCGGGACAGCCTCCTACGAGCAGTACTTC. Translating gives CSATGTASYEQYF.

The gene calls are TRBV11-2 and TRBJ2-1, with D hard to call. Between the trimmed V and J ends, which lost 1 base and 3 bases, there was a span of 10 bases. The CDR3 runs 15 residues. Per germline, CDR1 SGHAT and CDR2 FQNNGV. CDR3 region: CASSLVQTNYNEQFF. The CDR3 coding sequence is TGTGCCAGCAGCTTAGTACAGACGAACTACAATGAGCAGTTCTTC.